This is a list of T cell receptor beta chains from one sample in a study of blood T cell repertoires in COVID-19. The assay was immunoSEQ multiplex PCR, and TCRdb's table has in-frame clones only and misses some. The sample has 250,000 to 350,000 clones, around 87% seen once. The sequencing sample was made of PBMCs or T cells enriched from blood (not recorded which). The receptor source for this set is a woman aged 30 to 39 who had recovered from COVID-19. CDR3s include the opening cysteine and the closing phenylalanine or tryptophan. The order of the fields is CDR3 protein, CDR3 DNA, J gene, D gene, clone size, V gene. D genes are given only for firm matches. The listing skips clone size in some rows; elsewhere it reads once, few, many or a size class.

CASSFRTRTQPQHF	TGTGCCAGCAGTTTTAGGACGAGGACACAGCCCCAGCATTTT	TRBJ1-5	.	.	TRBV6-2/TRBV6-3
CASSRQGGNQPQHF	TGTGCCAGCAGTAGACAGGGCGGCAATCAGCCCCAGCATTTT	TRBJ1-5	TRBD1	.	TRBV6-5
CASSPNVPGGYTF	TGTGCCAGCAGCCCAAATGTACCTGGCGGCTACACCTTC	TRBJ1-2	.	.	TRBV5-6
CASSVDSSGNTIYF	TGTGCCAGCAGCGTAGACAGCTCTGGAAACACCATATATTTT	TRBJ1-3	.	.	TRBV9
CASHGANQPQHF	TGTGCCTCACATGGGGCCAATCAGCCCCAGCATTTT	TRBJ1-5	.	many	TRBV28
CASQNDQGAKGGYTF	TGTGCCAGCCAAAACGACCAGGGGGCGAAGGGTGGCTACACCTTC	TRBJ1-2	TRBD1	.	TRBV2
CATSDPIGADTQYF	TGTGCCACCAGTGACCCAATCGGAGCGGATACGCAGTATTTT	TRBJ2-3	.	.	TRBV24-1
CASSYRESSYNSPLHF	TGTGCCAGCAGTTACCGGGAAAGCTCCTATAATTCACCCCTCCACTTT	TRBJ1-6	.	.	TRBV6-2/TRBV6-3
CASRAGANTGELFF	TGTGCCAGCAGGGCGGGGGCGAACACCGGGGAGCTGTTTTTT	TRBJ2-2	TRBD2	.	TRBV27
CASSPPTGLNTEAFF	TGTGCCAGCAGTCCCCCCACAGGGCTGAACACTGAAGCTTTCTTT	TRBJ1-1	.	once	TRBV28
CASSFGGTSTDTQYF	TGCGCCAGCAGCTTCGGCGGGACTAGCACAGATACGCAGTATTTT	TRBJ2-3	.	.	TRBV5-1
CATSGSDRGGANVLTF	TGTGCCACCAGTGGATCGGACAGAGGTGGGGCCAACGTCCTGACTTTC	TRBJ2-6	.	once	TRBV24-1
CASSWAGGFTEAFF	TGTGCCAGCAGTTGGGCCGGCGGGTTCACTGAAGCTTTCTTT	TRBJ1-1	.	.	TRBV28
CASSYSQGVRVGYTF	TGTGCCAGCAGTTACTCACAGGGAGTAAGGGTCGGCTACACCTTC	TRBJ1-2	.	.	TRBV6-5
CASRGAGDQGGELFF	TGCGCCAGCAGGGGCGCGGGGGACCAAGGCGGGGAGCTGTTTTTT	TRBJ2-2	TRBD2	.	TRBV5-1
CASSPGTGHGELFF	TGTGCCAGTAGCCCCGGGACAGGGCACGGGGAGCTGTTTTTT	TRBJ2-2	TRBD1	.	TRBV19
CASSTNGNTEAFF	TGTGCCAGCAGTACCAACGGGAACACTGAAGCTTTCTTT	TRBJ1-1	.	.	TRBV2
CASSPATGTGNEQFF	TGTGCCAGCAGCCCTGCTACCGGGACAGGGAATGAGCAGTTCTTC	TRBJ2-1	TRBD1	.	TRBV7-8
CASSQDGDTWAFF	TGCGCCAGCAGCCAAGATGGGGACACCTGGGCTTTCTTT	TRBJ1-1	.	.	TRBV4-1
CASSLVAAQPQHF	TGTGCCAGCAGTTTAGTGGCTGCTCAGCCCCAGCATTTT	TRBJ1-5	.	.	TRBV28
CAWSATGDGYTF	TGTGCCTGGAGTGCCACAGGGGATGGCTACACCTTC	TRBJ1-2	TRBD1	.	TRBV30
CASSQDNTNSPLHF	TGCGCCAGCAGCCAAGATAACACCAATTCACCCCTCCACTTT	TRBJ1-6	.	.	TRBV4-1
CASSEYFGGAEGETQYF	TGTGCCAGCAGTGAATACTTCGGGGGGGCCGAGGGAGAGACCCAGTACTTC	TRBJ2-5	TRBD2	once	TRBV6-1
CASSFSTTNEKLFF	TGCGCCAGCAGCTTCAGTACAACTAATGAAAAACTGTTTTTT	TRBJ1-4	.	.	TRBV5-1
CASGGQTNTEAFF	TGTGCCAGCGGAGGACAGACGAACACTGAAGCTTTCTTT	TRBJ1-1	.	once	TRBV2
CASKGGQGDGEKLFF	TGTGCCAGCAAAGGAGGACAGGGAGACGGTGAAAAACTGTTTTTT	TRBJ1-4	TRBD1	.	TRBV28
CSVAPQGANYGYTF	TGCAGCGTTGCCCCACAGGGGGCAAACTATGGCTACACCTTC	TRBJ1-2	TRBD1	.	TRBV29-1